Listed below are T cell receptor beta chains from one sample, sequenced in a study of identical twins. Each CDR3 protein is one row after TCRdb ran MiXCR on the 5' RACE reads. The sample holds 1.5 million or so distinct CDR3 sequences; 25% to 35% are singletons and the top ten take more than 0.25%. Source material: cord blood. These receptors all come from a newborn girl in good health. Both conserved end residues are part of each CDR3. A D gene is named only where the DNA matches it firmly. Rows give clone size only sometimes, using once, few, many, or a class for an expanded clone.

abundance	v_gene	j_gene	d_gene	CDR3aa
few	TRBV5-6	TRBJ1-5	-	CASSLGGHVLSNQPQHF
many	TRBV24-1	TRBJ2-7	TRBD1	CATSDSKPGQSSSYEQYF
few	TRBV5-1	TRBJ1-4	-	CASSLGGDLHEKLFF
-	TRBV6-5	TRBJ1-4	-	CASSYYHDGATNEKLFF
-	TRBV12-3/TRBV12-4	TRBJ2-4	TRBD2	CASSFLAGEYGEQYF
many	TRBV5-1	TRBJ2-5	-	CASSLGSVIQETQYF
once	TRBV19	TRBJ1-1	-	CATAPGRGTEAFF
-	TRBV20-1	TRBJ1-2	-	CSASGDIYYGYTF
many	TRBV10-3	TRBJ2-5	-	CAISVQETQYF
-	TRBV20-1	TRBJ2-1	TRBD2	CSARDGNILAGGFNEQFF
-	TRBV12-3/TRBV12-4	TRBJ2-5	TRBD2	CASSLRTSGGAPQETQYF
-	TRBV5-1	TRBJ2-1	-	CASSSAGLRTYNEQFF
-	TRBV20-1	-	-	CSASRQGNQETQYF
-	TRBV29-1	TRBJ2-7	-	CSVDGGSNEQYF
-	TRBV14	TRBJ2-5	-	CASSQEAISLQETQYF
-	TRBV4-2	TRBJ2-5	-	CASSQGGLKETQYF
few	TRBV4-2	TRBJ2-1	TRBD2	CASSQEPGLAGDNEQFF
few	TRBV7-9	TRBJ2-5	TRBD1	CASSISGTEYQETQYF
many	TRBV6-6	TRBJ1-2	-	CASSGSVYGYTF
few	TRBV10-3	TRBJ1-5	-	CASTGIGNQPQHF
-	TRBV7-2	TRBJ2-3	TRBD2	CASTLVGTSGGTTDTQYF
-	TRBV10-2	TRBJ1-5	-	CASIAGLNQPQHF
-	TRBV28	-	-	CASSLLPASPNRYQETQFF
few	TRBV10-3	TRBJ2-3	-	CATADTQYF
-	TRBV20-1	TRBJ2-7	TRBD2	CSARMTSGAFEQYF
once	TRBV5-1	TRBJ2-2	-	CASSIDRGGTGELFF
few	TRBV6-2/TRBV6-3	TRBJ2-1	-	CASTTDRSYNEQFF
-	TRBV28	TRBJ1-1	-	CASSPEWGSGTEAFF
-	TRBV3-1	TRBJ1-4	-	CASSQEGPRGPRPTNEKLFF
-	TRBV4-1	TRBJ2-3	TRBD2	CATARLAGEADTQYF